What follows is one T cell receptor (beta chain) and its context. Its specificity is unknown. This record comes from a study of T cell responses to AZD1222 COVID-19 vaccine. Between the trimmed V and J ends, which lost 8 bases and 0 bases, there was a span of 12 bases. This CDR3 has 14 amino acids. Germline V gene data show CDR1 as KGHSH and CDR2 as LQKENI. TCRdb's copy holds only in-frame clones and misses some; the assay was immunoSEQ multiplex PCR. Of about 170,000 clones in the sample, approximately 90% were seen once. Broader study findings: Vaccine-associated CD4 TCRs ranged over spike, dominating at 160-218 and 743-854. Baseline seropositivity characterized only 5 or 6 AZD1222 recipients. Samples come after the peak T cell response, not at day 14. Increased Spike-specific TCR breadth and depth were observed after two AZD1222 doses.

The chain couples TRBV18 to TRBJ2-3; D gene unclear. The input for sequencing was peripheral blood, taken 28 days after the second AZD1222 dose. The sequence was obtained from an adult who received the AZD1222 COVID-19 vaccine. The CDR3 region is CASAGASSTDTQYF. The CDR3 DNA follows: TGTGCCAGCGCAGGCGCCAGCAGCACAGATACGCAGTATTTT.